The 30 T cell receptor beta chains below come from one sample, sequenced in a study of PD-1 blockade in classical Hodgkin lymphoma (dated by TCRdb to 2020 to 2022). Preparation of the library involved the immunoSEQ multiplex PCR assay. TCRdb mirrors the immuneACCESS table, restricted to in-frame sequences. Some clones are absent from its copies; in checked studies, under half trace to an unresolved V gene, and the reason for the others is unknown. This sample is represented by around 53,000 clones; roughly 80% of them were singletons. The ten biggest clones cover about 12% of the sample. This specimen's time point label, per the study, means: cycle 4 day 1 (C4D1), after less than seven weeks of nivolumab. Every trial patient had relapsed after autologous stem cell transplantation, and cohorts A, B and C differed in prior brentuximab vedotin exposure. The sample consisted of peripheral blood mononuclear cells (PBMCs), taken before the fourth cycle of nivolumab. The receptor set was obtained from a human donor with classical Hodgkin lymphoma.

This clone was recorded only once. CDR3 bases: TGTGCCAGCAGCCCCCCGGGGTACGAGCAGTACTTC. Translated, it gives CASSPPGYEQYF. V and J are TRBV6-5 and TRBJ2-7; weak D call: TRBD2 (5 bases). V was shortened by 6 bases and J by 4 bases, with 10 bases between the two germline ends. Germline loops: CDR1 MNHEY, CDR2 SVGAGI. The CDR3 runs to 12 residues.

The rearrangement links TRBV7-9 to TRBJ2-2, with TRBD2 identical over 13 bases. V dropped 5 bases and J dropped 5; count of bases not matched to a gene: 5. CDR3 length: 16 amino acids. CDR1 is SEHNR and CDR2 is FQNEAQ in the germline V gene (reference sequence). Here the CDR3 reads CASSPGLAGDTGELFF. The DNA of the CDR3 is TGTGCCAGCAGCCCCGGACTAGCGGGAGATACCGGGGAGCTGTTTTTT.

V and J are TRBV9 and TRBJ2-7; 10 positions agree with TRBD1. The V gene end was trimmed by 3 bases and the J gene end by 3 bases; junction bases not matched to a gene: 12. In germline, CDR1 is SGDLS, CDR2 YYNGEE. CDR3 length: 17 residues. The CDR3 reads CASSGGQGLLGRYEQYF. Here the CDR3 DNA reads TGTGCCAGCAGCGGGGGACAGGGGTTGCTTGGTCGCTACGAGCAGTACTTC.

The chain carries TRBV19 and TRBJ1-2; no clear D gene. The germline V and J ends were trimmed by 7 bases and 5 bases, with 11 bases remaining between them. The CDR3 is made up of 12 amino acids. CDR1 and CDR2 (germline): LNHDA, SQIVND (reference sequence). The CDR3 sequence: CASTPRAYGYTF. CDR3 DNA: TGTGCCAGTACCCCGAGGGCTTATGGCTACACCTTC.

This clone has just a few counts. One end of the junction does not line up with germline, which may come from a read error. The CDR3 DNA follows: TGTGCTAGCAGCCCCCACCTCGTAGGGAACACCGGGGAGCTGTTTTTT. The encoded protein is CASSPHLVGNTGELFF. The rearrangement links TRBV7-7 to TRBJ2-2; D remains unclear. CDR3 length equals 16 residues. Looked up from germline, CDR1 is SSHAT and CDR2 is FNYEAQ (reference sequence).

The chain couples TRBV6-5 to TRBJ1-4; D gene ambiguous. The V end lost 2 bases, the J end lost 8 bases, and 15 bases lay between the germline ends. The CDR3 loop spans 15 amino acids. Germline V gene data show CDR1 as MNHEY and CDR2 as SVGAGI. The CDR3, as DNA: TGTGCCAGCAGTTACAAAGTGGCCGTAAAGGAAAAACTGTTTTTT. The encoded protein is CASSYKVAVKEKLFF.

J is TRBJ2-3 and V is TRBV2; possibly TRBD1 or TRBD2 for D (5 bases each). From germline, CDR1 is SNHLY and CDR2 FYNNEI. The ends were cut back, 9 bases at V and 3 bases at J, with 22 bases in the middle. This CDR3 has 16 residues. Written as DNA, the CDR3 is TGTGCCAGAAGCAGTCAGGGAGTTGAGGAGACAGATACGCAGTATTTT. Residues: CARSSQGVEETDTQYF.

The J gene is TRBJ1-5, the V gene TRBV7-9; D is possibly TRBD1 (5 bases). V was shortened by 0 bases and J by 5 bases, with 8 bases between the two germline ends. CDR3 length: 14 residues. Germline V gene lookup returns CDR1 SEHNR and CDR2 FQNEAQ (reference sequence). Here the CDR3 reads CASSLAGPYQPQHF. CDR3 bases: TGTGCCAGCAGCTTAGCGGGACCCTATCAGCCCCAGCATTTT. The full variable domain, completed using reference TRBV7-9 and TRBJ1-5, is DTGVSQNPRHKITKRGQNVTFRCDPISEHNRLYWYRQTLGQGPEFLTYFQNEAQLEKSRLLSDRFSAERPKGSFSTLEIQRTEQGDSAMYLCASSLAGPYQPQHFGDGTRLSIL.

The gene calls are TRBV7-2 and TRBJ2-5, with 8 bases fitting TRBD1. CDR3 length equals 18 residues. The germline V gene has CDR1 SGHTA and CDR2 FQGNSA. The V and J ends lost 2 bases and 4 bases, in that order; junction bases with no gene match: 15. The CDR3 sequence is CASSLHLSWTGRRETQYF. The CDR3 DNA is TGTGCCAGCAGCTTACACCTTTCTTGGACAGGGCGGAGAGAGACCCAGTACTTC.

In its sample, this clone was seen a few times. This chain links TRBV11-3 with TRBJ1-2, with a possible D match to TRBD1 (5 bases). Looked up from germline, CDR1 is SGHNT and CDR2 is YENEEA. V gave up 1 base and J gave up 2 bases, with 14 bases separating them. The CDR3 is 16 amino acids. The CDR3 loop reads CASSLGQTVSNYGYTF. The CDR3 nucleotides read TGTGCCAGCAGCTTAGGACAGACGGTGTCGAACTATGGCTACACCTTC.

The rearrangement joins TRBV11-3 to TRBJ2-1, with D hard to call. CDR1 is SGHNT, CDR2 YENEEA, per germline. The CDR3 length is 13 residues. V shed 1 base and J shed 8 bases, with 9 bases lying between them. Here the CDR3 DNA reads TGTGCCAGCAGCTTAGGAAGTACCGATGAGCAGTTCTTC. Its translation is CASSLGSTDEQFF.

There are a few counts of this clone. The chain is built from TRBV27 and TRBJ2-1; 7 bases line up with TRBD1. V lost 6 bases and J lost 7; bases outside the gene matches: 6. Germline CDR1 reads MNHEY; CDR2 reads SMNVEV (reference sequence). The CDR3 runs to 13 residues. CDR3 region: CASRSLQGNEQFF. The CDR3 DNA reads as TGTGCCAGCAGGTCTTTACAGGGGAATGAGCAGTTCTTC.

This chain uses TRBV19 with TRBJ1-2, with D maybe TRBD1 (6 bases). Trimming shortened V by 6 bases and J by 11 bases, and 22 bases separated the two germline ends. The CDR3 extends over 14 amino acids. CDR1 and CDR2 from the germline V gene are LNHDA and SQIVND (reference sequence). Here the CDR3 DNA reads TGTGCCAGTAGGAACGGGCAGGGGCGACAACCATACACCTTC. Translating it yields CASRNGQGRQPYTF.

The chain links TRBV4-2 to TRBJ1-6, with 7 positions matching TRBD1. This CDR3 has 15 residues. In germline, CDR1 is LGHNA, CDR2 YNFKEQ. V shed 4 bases, J shed 7 bases, and the junction held 7 bases outside the gene matches. CDR3 in amino acids: CASSRDSVPNSPLHF. Written as DNA, the CDR3 is TGTGCCAGCAGCCGGGACAGCGTCCCAAATTCACCCCTCCACTTT.

This clone has only one observation. The chain couples TRBV6-1 to TRBJ1-2, with D possibly TRBD1 on 5 matching bases. The CDR3 is 13 residues long. V lost 4 bases, J lost 8 bases, and 14 bases lay in between. CDR1 and CDR2 from the germline V gene are MNHNS and SASEGT. CDR3 bases: TGTGCCAGCAGTGTGGGCAGGGTAGACGGCTACACCTTC. It yields the protein CASSVGRVDGYTF.

This clone was counted at least ten times. The CDR3 region is CASSPQNGIGNEQFF. For the CDR3, the DNA is TGTGCCAGCTCACCACAGAATGGGATTGGAAATGAGCAGTTCTTC. V and J are TRBV18 and TRBJ2-1; no clear D. The V end lost 1 base, the J end lost 7 bases, and 14 bases lay between the germline ends. This CDR3 spans 15 amino acids. Germline assignment: CDR1 KGHSH and CDR2 LQKENI.

This clone was detected only a few times. The chain couples TRBV18 to TRBJ1-3, with 9 bases that match TRBD1. V trimming: 3 bases; J trimming: 4 bases; junction bases outside the gene matches: 4. Germline-derived CDR1 and CDR2 are KGHSH and LQKENI. The CDR3 sequence is 15 residues long. The CDR3 nucleotides are TGTGCCAGCTCACCGGGGACAGGGAAAGGAAACACCATATATTTT. It is translated as CASSPGTGKGNTIYF.

V gene TRBV18 combines with J gene TRBJ2-3; no definite D call. Trimming cost V 2 bases and J 1 base, with 16 bases left between them. The CDR3 is 17 amino acids. Looked up from germline, CDR1 is KGHSH and CDR2 is LQKENI. The CDR3 loop is CASSPSTRSMGTDTQYF. The CDR3 DNA is TGTGCCAGCTCACCATCTACGCGGAGTATGGGCACAGATACGCAGTATTTT.

This chain uses TRBV14 with TRBJ2-2; the match to TRBD2 covers 11 bases. With V trimmed by 5 bases and J by 4 bases, 9 bases remained unmatched. This CDR3 comprises 17 residues. Germline CDR1 and CDR2: SGHDN and FVKESK. For the CDR3, the DNA is TGTGCCAGCAGCTCCACACTAGCGGGAGTTGGCACCGGGGAGCTGTTTTTT. Protein sequence: CASSSTLAGVGTGELFF.

This clone occurred once. The chain joins TRBV29-1 to TRBJ2-5; D remains unclear. The CDR3 spans 14 residues. CDR1 SQVTM and CDR2 ANQGSEA come from the germline V gene. Trimming removed 1 base at V and 0 bases at J, with 9 bases between. CDR3 sequence: CSVEGSLYQETQYF. The CDR3 DNA sequence: TGCAGCGTTGAAGGGTCCTTATACCAAGAGACCCAGTACTTC.

The V call is TRBV6-1, the J call TRBJ2-1; 15 bases match TRBD2. CDR3 length equals 18 residues. The V and J ends lost 0 bases and 7 bases, in that order; junction bases with no gene match: 7. CDR1 and CDR2 (germline): MNHNS, SASEGT. CDR3 DNA sequence: TGTGCCAGCAGTGAAGCTCCCCCGGGACTAGCGGGAGGAAATGAGCAGTTCTTC. Translated, it gives CASSEAPPGLAGGNEQFF.

The chain employs TRBV28 and TRBJ2-5; no clear D. With 5 bases removed from V and 6 bases from J, the gap between germline ends came to 13 bases. In germline, CDR1 is MDHEN, CDR2 SYDVKM. The CDR3 is made up of 13 amino acids. The CDR3 protein is CASSRTDSQTQYF. CDR3 DNA: TGTGCCAGCAGTCGGACCGACTCGCAGACCCAGTACTTC.

This clone was counted a few times. The CDR3 reads CASSSGQGDNQPQHF. DNA of the CDR3: TGTGCCAGCAGTTCCGGTCAGGGGGACAATCAGCCCCAGCATTTT. V is TRBV28 and J is TRBJ1-5; TRBD1 matches at 7 bases. Trimming at V came to 4 bases and at J to 3 bases, leaving 6 bases not matched to a gene. This CDR3 contains 15 residues. The germline gives CDR1 MDHEN, CDR2 SYDVKM. Drawing the rest from reference TRBV28 and TRBJ1-5, the complete variable domain is DVKVTQSSRYLVKRTGEKVFLECVQDMDHENMFWYRQDPGLGLRLIYFSYDVKMKEKGDIPEGYSVSREKKERFSLILESASTNQTSMYLCASSSGQGDNQPQHFGDGTRLSIL.

CDR3 DNA sequence: TGCGCCAGCAGTGAGTCGGGGGAGCTTTCCTACGAGCAGTACTTC. It is translated as CASSESGELSYEQYF. The chain links TRBV10-1 to TRBJ2-7; TRBD1 or TRBD2 may be the D gene (5 bases each). The germline V and J ends were trimmed by 0 bases and 1 base, with 10 bases remaining between them. Germline CDR1 WNHNN, CDR2 SYGVQD (reference sequence). The CDR3 runs to 15 residues.

This chain links TRBV28 with TRBJ1-1; D is perhaps TRBD1 (5 bases). Germline V gives CDR1 MDHEN, CDR2 SYDVKM. V lost 2 bases and J lost 4, with 11 bases in between. The CDR3 is 14 residues long. The CDR3 DNA sequence: TGTGCCAGCAGTTTAACGAAGGGGAGCACTGAAGCTTTCTTT. Translation: CASSLTKGSTEAFF.

The rearrangement links TRBV28 to TRBJ1-1, with D possibly being TRBD1 (6 bases). Germline assignment: CDR1 MDHEN and CDR2 SYDVKM. This CDR3 is 14 amino acids long. V was shortened by 2 bases and J by 3 bases, with 10 bases between the two germline ends. CDR3 nucleotides: TGTGCCAGCAGTTTAGGGGGCGCCGACACTGAAGCTTTCTTT. Translating it yields CASSLGGADTEAFF.

This chain joins TRBV6-1 and TRBJ1-2; D gene unclear. V was trimmed by 8 bases and J by 1 base, leaving 8 bases between them. CDR3 length: 12 residues. Germline loops: CDR1 MNHNS, CDR2 SASEGT. CDR3 DNA sequence: TGTGCCAGCTCACCAATTAACTATGGCTACACCTTC. Residues: CASSPINYGYTF.

This sequence joins TRBV19 and TRBJ2-3; 13 bases fit TRBD2. Germline CDR1 reads LNHDA; CDR2 reads SQIVND (reference sequence). With V trimmed by 4 bases and J by 1 base, 5 bases remained unmatched. The CDR3 length is 17 residues. CDR3 amino acids: CASSTGLAGEGTDTQYF. The CDR3 DNA reads as TGTGCCAGTAGTACCGGACTAGCGGGAGAAGGCACAGATACGCAGTATTTT.

The J gene is TRBJ2-7, the V gene TRBV7-8; 13 positions match TRBD2. This CDR3 is built from 15 residues. CDR1 is SGHVS, CDR2 FQNEAQ, per germline. Losses at the gene ends were 5 bases for V and 3 bases for J; bases not matched to a gene: 4. The CDR3 reads CASSHGLAGDYEQYF. The CDR3 DNA reads TGTGCCAGCAGCCACGGACTAGCGGGAGACTACGAGCAGTACTTC.

This clone was seen just once. V gene TRBV7-9 combines with J gene TRBJ2-7, with D possibly matching TRBD1 (5 bases). Germline V lookup: CDR1 SEHNR, CDR2 FQNEAQ (reference sequence). The CDR3 runs 14 residues. With 2 bases removed from V and 5 bases from J, the gap between germline ends came to 13 bases. The DNA for the CDR3 is TGTGCCAGCAGCTTAAAGCAGGGCTTAGACGAGCAGTACTTC. It is translated as CASSLKQGLDEQYF. The variable domain in full, with the rest retrieved from reference TRBV7-9 and TRBJ2-7, is DTGVSQNPRHKITKRGQNVTFRCDPISEHNRLYWYRQTLGQGPEFLTYFQNEAQLEKSRLLSDRFSAERPKGSFSTLEIQRTEQGDSAMYLCASSLKQGLDEQYFGPGTRLTVT.